This entry concerns a single T cell receptor beta chain. Combining a sample-barcoded 5' primer with a J-beta primer mix, a second PCR ran for roughly 7 to 12 cycles. TCRdb passed the 5' RACE reads through MiXCR, listing each CDR3 protein once. The sample gives around 520,000 distinct CDR3 sequences, around 27% of which show up once; over 3.5% is in the top ten. The data were taken from a study of blood T cells in healthy people across ages. V was pared by 7 bases and J by 1 base, with 7 bases of the junction left unmatched. The CDR3 loop spans 16 amino acids. These same records also appear under a second study, on T cells of mothers and their children. As that report states: A few healthy Caucasian mothers gave samples, and so did their six children. T cell clones that were persistent and microchimeric went undetected.

The receptor was isolated from a boy between 2 and 15 years old in good health. V gene TRBV12-3 or TRBV12-4 combines with J gene TRBJ2-1, with 10 bases aligning to TRBD2. The sample comprised blood. CDR3 sequence (DNA): TGTGCCAGCATGTTTAGCGGGAGGCGATCCTACAATGAGCAGTTCTTC. Translating gives CASMFSGRRSYNEQFF.